The entry that follows covers one TCR beta chain sequence. This clone was counted once. Its antigen is still unknown. Per-nucleotide qualities are absent, and no much larger clonotype sits a single base away. The source of the sample is a study of shared clonotypes between healthy human individuals (dated by TCRdb to the early 2020s). For the study in its entirety: The cohort included a few men and two women between 18 and 49 years of age. Per donor, three plates each were used for CD4 naive and CD4 memory, two for CD8 naive, and one for CD8 memory. To estimate repertoire size and how much clonotype sharing occurs between individuals, the study deeply sequenced the blood TCR repertoires of five healthy adults. Each donor's leukapheresis produced roughly between roughly 0.85 and 10 billion PBMCs. Different laboratories and diverse techniques were used to prepare libraries and sequence TCR repertoires, to increase sequencing depth and limit assay-specific biases. The study at large found these results: Because the study included a small number of donors, the genetic and exposure-history diversity represented was limited. About 4.5% of naive CD4, approximately 3.7% of naive CD8, roughly 2.5% of memory CD4, and 0.4% of memory CD8 clonotypes were shared across a few donors. Even with the large sequencing depth, rarefaction of the sorted-subset datasets indicated that sequencing was incomplete. Compared with non-shared clonotypes, the clonotypes found in all four sorted-subset donors had higher generation probabilities. Pairwise subsampling led to the expectation that sequencing depth would affect the degree of clonotype sharing among donors. Larger estimated clonotype richness was generally found for naive subsets than for memory subsets. Only blood was sampled, and tissue TCR repertoires likely differ from those in blood.

Using the deep immunoSEQ assay, TCR CDR3 regions were amplified from genomic DNA by multiplex PCR. For each cell subset, the extracted genomic DNA was distributed evenly across all wells of several immunoSEQ 96-well plates, and each plate served as one replicate. For sorted subsets, around 0.2 ug of genomic DNA, equivalent to around 30,000 T cell genomes, went into each replicate PCR. Purified libraries were measured with a Qubit 3.0 fluorometer, size-checked on a Bioanalyzer 2100, and measured again with the KAPA Library Quantification kit. Every immunoSEQ 96-well plate was sequenced on a separate single-read 150-cycle Illumina NextSeq 550 flow cell. The study's own analysis went as follows. Because only junctional sequences without quality scores were contained in the immunoSEQ output, filtering matching that applied to full-length reads could not be performed. Sequences were annotated with PyIR, a Python wrapper for IgBLAST v1.9, and V/J genes and CDR3 were assigned using IMGT germline references. Reads were filtered out if the reads had weak V/J assignments (E-value above 1e-6), no CDR3, stop codons, out-of-frame junctions, or ambiguous translated residues. A V3J clonotype was defined by an identical inferred V gene, J gene, and CDR3 amino acid sequence. Percentage overlap between repertoires was computed as shared unique clonotypes divided by the size of the smaller repertoire. Three approaches were used to assess repertoire richness: RTK rarefaction, the Chao1 estimator, and Recon v2.1 estimates of unobserved clonotypes. Generation probabilities were computed with OLGA for all TCRbeta clonotypes obtained by the gDNA method from four donors. Drawn from immuneACCESS, this table holds only the in-frame rearrangements with V and J called that TCRdb kept. Clones are partly lost; checked studies trace under half to an unresolved V gene and leave the rest unexplained. V, J and clone size were drawn from that table, and D and trimming were deduced from the DNA. The sample contains approximately 2,300,000 clones, just under 95% of them found a single time. The ten largest clones take up 0.3% to 0.45% of the sample.

The donors were healthy, HIV-negative adults who had no recently reported acute infections or vaccinations. Every donor was a Caucasian adult residing in Nashville, Tennessee, USA. Magnetic negative selection was used to enrich CD4+ T cells, after which naive cells were positively selected on CD45RA and the negative fraction became the memory subset. Blood was obtained by leukapheresis, after which PBMCs were separated by Ficoll-Histopaque density gradient centrifugation and cryopreserved in liquid nitrogen vapor phase. Analytical flow cytometry was used to check the purity and quantity of every magnetically sorted T cell population. Each sorted fraction had its genomic DNA isolated and then quantified by UV absorbance on a Nanodrop 2000c. Ends trimmed: V by 5 bases, J by 9 bases; bases unmatched to a gene: 8. CDR1 and CDR2, per the germline V gene (reference sequence), are SEHNR and FQNEAQ. Counted from cysteine to phenylalanine, this CDR3 has 13 amino acids. CDR3 DNA is the only sequence kept; it has 39 bases, read in frame from the first base.

The sequence was obtained from a man aged 18 to 35 in good health. Some clones in this sample may be carry-over from other donors' samples. Recombination linked TRBV7-9 to TRBJ2-7, with 9 bases in between that match TRBD1. Material: naive CD4+ T cells from PBMCs. In the paper's terms, the cell subset or site label means: CD45RA+ positively selected. The nucleotide sequence is TGTGCCAGCAGCCCTGGACAGGGGTTTCGGCAGTACTTC. The resulting protein is CASSPGQGFRQYF.